The 21 T cell receptor beta chains below all came from one sample that was sequenced in a study of T cell repertoires in cytomegalovirus infection. MiXCR, applied by TCRdb to the reads, yields one record per CDR3 protein. Of some 220,000 distinct CDR3 sequences listed, 6.5% are singletons. Sequenced material: PBMCs. The origin of the receptors is a human donor in good health (CMV status not recorded). Some clones in this sample may be carry-over from other donors' samples.

This sequence joins TRBV5-1 and TRBJ1-5; 8 nucleotides match TRBD1. Trimming at V came to 5 bases and at J to 5 bases, leaving 6 bases not matched to a gene. This CDR3 is built from 14 residues. CDR1 and CDR2 (germline): SGHRS, YFSETQ. The CDR3 sequence: CASRPGTGDQPQHF. Here the CDR3 DNA reads TGCGCCAGCAGACCCGGGACAGGCGATCAGCCCCAGCATTTT.

The rearrangement links TRBV10-3 to TRBJ2-2, with TRBD2 matching over 13 bases. CDR1 is ENHRY, CDR2 SYGVKD, per germline. After removal of 2 bases from V and 2 bases from J, the junction contained 2 bases not matched to a gene. The CDR3 spans 17 residues. CDR3 sequence reads: CAISEGLAGVNTGELFF. In nucleotides, the CDR3 is TGTGCCATCAGTGAGGGACTAGCGGGGGTCAACACCGGGGAGCTGTTTTTT.

This clonotype was observed many times. The chain is built from TRBV4-3 and TRBJ1-6; 9 nucleotides align to TRBD1. V dropped 4 bases and J dropped 0; count of bases not matched to a gene: 4. The CDR3 contains 17 residues. The germline gives CDR1 LGHNA, CDR2 YSLEER. The CDR3 nucleotides are TGCGCCAGCAGCCCGACAGGGGGGAGCTCCTATAATTCACCCCTCCACTTT. Protein sequence: CASSPTGGSSYNSPLHF.

This clonotype was observed a few times. This chain uses TRBV5-1 with TRBJ1-1, with D perhaps TRBD1 (5 bases). Germline V gene data show CDR1 as SGHRS and CDR2 as YFSETQ. The CDR3 runs to 14 residues. The ends were cut back, 4 bases at V and 4 bases at J, with 14 bases in the middle. The CDR3 loop reads CASSPPGRVTEAFF. The CDR3 coding sequence is TGCGCCAGCAGCCCGCCAGGGAGGGTCACTGAAGCTTTCTTT.

The chain has TRBV4-3 and TRBJ1-1, with TRBD1 identical over 9 bases. This CDR3 comprises 14 residues. The ends lost 0 bases at V and 8 bases at J; junction bases unmatched: 4. Germline V gene sequence: CDR1 LGHNA, CDR2 YSLEER. In DNA, the CDR3 is TGCGCCAGCAGCCAAGAAAGGACAGGGGAAGAAGCTTTCTTT. It specifies CASSQERTGEEAFF.

In its sample, this clonotype was seen many times. This chain uses TRBV6-1 with TRBJ2-1; D is perhaps TRBD1 or TRBD2 (5 bases each). Trimming took off 8 bases at V and 9 bases at J, with 20 bases between the two ends. The CDR3 has 14 amino acids. Germline CDR1 MNHNS, CDR2 SASEGT. DNA of the CDR3: TGTGCCAGCCGGGACGGCATCACCTGGGGTGAGCAGTTCTTC. The encoded protein is CASRDGITWGEQFF.

V gene TRBV2 combines with J gene TRBJ2-3, with D tentatively TRBD1 (5 bases). CDR1 and CDR2 from the germline V gene are SNHLY and FYNNEI. Trimming took 6 bases from V and 2 from J, leaving 12 bases between them. This CDR3 spans 14 amino acids. The CDR3 bases are TGTGCCAGCAGCATGACAGTATCCACAGATACGCAGTATTTT. Protein product: CASSMTVSTDTQYF.

The sample holds many counts of this clonotype. V and J are TRBV7-9 and TRBJ2-5; the D gene could be TRBD1 or TRBD2 (5 bases each). The length of the CDR3 is 17 residues. V was shortened by 4 bases and J by 4 bases, with 22 bases between the two germline ends. Germline V lookup: CDR1 SEHNR, CDR2 FQNEAQ (reference sequence). The CDR3: CASSYPILRDLRETQYF. DNA for the CDR3: TGTGCCAGCAGCTACCCCATACTCCGGGACCTGAGAGAGACCCAGTACTTC.

This clonotype was recorded many times. The genes are TRBV7-6 and TRBJ2-1; D might be TRBD1 (6 bases). This CDR3 contains 12 residues. The ends were cut back, 4 bases at V and 9 bases at J, with 10 bases in the middle. Germline loops: CDR1 SGHVS, CDR2 FNYEAQ. The CDR3, as DNA: TGTGCCAGCAGCTCTGGGACATTTGAGCAGTTCTTC. Protein sequence: CASSSGTFEQFF. Full variable domain (outside the CDR3, taken from reference TRBV7-6 and TRBJ2-1): GAGVSQSPRYKVTKRGQDVALRCDPISGHVSLYWYRQALGQGPEFLTYFNYEAQQDKSGLPNDRFSAERPEGSISTLTIQRTEQRDSAMYRCASSSGTFEQFFGPGTRLTVL.

V gene TRBV29-1 combines with J gene TRBJ2-2; the D gene is possibly TRBD1 (6 bases). The CDR3 extends over 14 amino acids. V shed 6 bases and J shed 6 bases, with 17 bases lying between them. Germline values: CDR1 SQVTM, CDR2 ANQGSEA. The CDR3 sequence: CSVDLRGSAGELFF. DNA for the CDR3: TGCAGCGTGGACCTCAGGGGATCGGCCGGGGAGCTGTTTTTT.

This clonotype was recorded many times. The rearrangement joins TRBV7-2 to TRBJ1-1; no clear D gene. Deletions cut 5 bases from V and 2 bases from J, with 6 bases between. This CDR3 is 12 amino acids long. Germline V gene data show CDR1 as SGHTA and CDR2 as FQGNSA. CDR3 coding DNA: TGTGCCAGCAGCCAAGCTAACACTGAAGCTTTCTTT. This sequence encodes CASSQANTEAFF.

This clonotype was recorded many times. The genes are TRBV2 and TRBJ1-1; D remains ambiguous. The V end was cut by 3 bases, the J end by 5 bases, with 7 bases between. CDR1 SNHLY and CDR2 FYNNEI come from the germline V gene. The CDR3 loop spans 12 amino acids. The CDR3 region has the DNA TGTGCCAGCAGTGAGTTTGTTACTGAAGCTTTCTTT. Translation gives CASSEFVTEAFF.

The genes are TRBV7-3 and TRBJ2-2; a weak D match, TRBD1 (6 bases). Germline CDR1 SGHTA, CDR2 FQGTGA. CDR3 size: 16 residues. Trimming stripped 3 bases from V and 4 bases from J, with 15 bases between. CDR3 nucleotide sequence: TGTGCCAGCAGCTTCAACCGGGACACCTCCACCGGGGAGCTGTTTTTT. Translating gives CASSFNRDTSTGELFF.

The chain uses TRBV19 and TRBJ2-2; D is possibly TRBD2 (6 bases). The V end was cut by 3 bases, the J end by 4 bases, with 12 bases between. This CDR3 region has 15 residues. Germline-derived CDR1 and CDR2 are LNHDA and SQIVND (reference sequence). This CDR3 reads CASSIQRGGTGELFF. The CDR3 bases are TGTGCCAGTAGTATCCAGAGGGGAGGCACCGGGGAGCTGTTTTTT. Full variable domain (remainder filled in from reference TRBV19 and TRBJ2-2): DGGITQSPKYLFRKEGQNVTLSCEQNLNHDAMYWYRQDPGQGLRLIYYSQIVNDFQKGDIAEGYSVSREKKESFPLTVTSAQKNPTAFYLCASSIQRGGTGELFFGEGSRLTVL.

In its sample, this clonotype was seen many times. The chain employs TRBV28 and TRBJ1-2; D ambiguous. V was shortened by 3 bases and J by 8 bases, with 13 bases between the two germline ends. The CDR3 runs to 13 residues. Per the germline V gene, CDR1 is MDHEN and CDR2 is SYDVKM. The CDR3 bases are TGTGCCAGCAGTTTGGGGAGATATGCCGGCTACACCTTC. Translating gives CASSLGRYAGYTF.

This clonotype was seen ten or more times. The chain uses TRBV6-5 and TRBJ2-1; unclear D gene. This CDR3 is built from 14 residues. Deletions cut 0 bases from V and 6 bases from J, with 9 bases between. Germline V gives CDR1 MNHEY, CDR2 SVGAGI. The DNA of the CDR3 is TGTGCCAGCAGTTACTCAACGGCTGTCAATGAGCAGTTCTTC. As protein: CASSYSTAVNEQFF.

This clonotype was found many times. The CDR3 DNA follows: TGTGCCAGCAGTTACTCCACCCAGCGGCGGGGGAGAGAGACCCAGTACTTC. Protein sequence: CASSYSTQRRGRETQYF. The chain joins TRBV6-2 or TRBV6-3 to TRBJ2-5, with 7 bases fitting TRBD2. The CDR3 covers 17 residues. With 0 bases clipped from V and 4 bases from J, the junction kept 11 bases outside the gene matches. Germline V gives CDR1 MNHEY, CDR2 SVGEGT.

There are many counts of this clonotype. V and J are TRBV6-2 or TRBV6-3 and TRBJ1-2, with no clear D. This CDR3 has 12 residues. Germline values: CDR1 MNHEY, CDR2 SVGEGT. V lost 6 bases and J lost 0, with 5 bases in between. This CDR3 is CASRDPNYGYTF. DNA for the CDR3: TGTGCCAGCAGAGATCCTAACTATGGCTACACCTTC.

This clonotype was seen many times. The gene calls are TRBV2 and TRBJ1-3; D uncertain. The CDR3 runs to 13 residues. Trimming removed 2 bases at V and 2 bases at J, with 4 bases between. The germline V gene encodes CDR1 SNHLY and CDR2 FYNNEI. CDR3 sequence reads: CASSETAGNTIYF. In DNA, the CDR3 is TGTGCCAGCAGTGAAACGGCTGGAAACACCATATATTTT.

This clonotype was recorded many times. The chain's CDR3 is CASSAPGTRGGLAVSYEQYF. The CDR3 DNA sequence: TGTGCCAGTAGTGCCCCCGGGACCCGAGGGGGACTAGCGGTCTCCTACGAGCAGTACTTC. The V and J genes are TRBV19 and TRBJ2-7, with 11 bases lining up with TRBD2. With 5 bases clipped from V and 0 bases from J, the junction kept 18 bases outside the gene matches. Germline V CDR1 and CDR2: LNHDA, SQIVND (reference sequence). The CDR3 has 20 amino acids.

This clonotype has a count of ten or more. This rearrangement joins TRBV6-1 to TRBJ2-1; D unresolved. Trimming removed 7 bases from V and 0 bases from J, with 13 bases in between. Per the germline V gene, CDR1 is MNHNS and CDR2 is SASEGT. This CDR3 contains 15 residues. The CDR3, as DNA: TGTGCCAGCAACGGGCGAGATAGCTCCTACAATGAGCAGTTCTTC. Protein: CASNGRDSSYNEQFF.